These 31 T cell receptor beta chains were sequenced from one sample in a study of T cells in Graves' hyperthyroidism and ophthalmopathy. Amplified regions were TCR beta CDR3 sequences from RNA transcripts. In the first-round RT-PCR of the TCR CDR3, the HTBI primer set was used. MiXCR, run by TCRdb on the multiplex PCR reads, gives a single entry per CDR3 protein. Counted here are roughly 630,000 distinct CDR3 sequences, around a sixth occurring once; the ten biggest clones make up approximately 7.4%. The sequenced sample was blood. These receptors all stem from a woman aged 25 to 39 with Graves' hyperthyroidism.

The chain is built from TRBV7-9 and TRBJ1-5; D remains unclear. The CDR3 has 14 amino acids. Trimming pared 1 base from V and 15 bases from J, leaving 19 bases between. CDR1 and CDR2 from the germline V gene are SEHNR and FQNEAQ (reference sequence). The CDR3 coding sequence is TGTGCCAGCAGCTTAGGGGTTCAAGGGTCGGGGTTGCATTTT. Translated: CASSLGVQGSGLHF.

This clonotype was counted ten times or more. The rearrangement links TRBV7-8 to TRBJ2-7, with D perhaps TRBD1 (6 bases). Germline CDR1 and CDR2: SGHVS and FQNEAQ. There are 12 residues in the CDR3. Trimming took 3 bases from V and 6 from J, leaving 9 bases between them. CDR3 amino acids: CASSFGQSEQYF. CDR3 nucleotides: TGTGCCAGCAGCTTTGGACAGTCCGAGCAGTACTTC.

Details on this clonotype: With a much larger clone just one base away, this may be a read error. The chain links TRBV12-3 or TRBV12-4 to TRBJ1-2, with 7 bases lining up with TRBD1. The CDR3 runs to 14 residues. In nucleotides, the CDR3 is TGTGCCAGCAGTTTAGGACAGGGCAACTTTGGCTACACCTTC. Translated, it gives CASSLGQGNFGYTF.

CDR3 coding DNA: TGTGCCAGCAATGCACAGGGGAGCAATCAGCCCCAGCATTTT. Protein sequence: CASNAQGSNQPQHF. The chain carries TRBV6-1 and TRBJ1-5; 7 bases align to TRBD1. V trimming: 7 bases; J trimming: 1 base; junction bases outside the gene matches: 4. Germline V gene data show CDR1 as MNHNS and CDR2 as SASEGT. The CDR3 sequence is 14 residues long.

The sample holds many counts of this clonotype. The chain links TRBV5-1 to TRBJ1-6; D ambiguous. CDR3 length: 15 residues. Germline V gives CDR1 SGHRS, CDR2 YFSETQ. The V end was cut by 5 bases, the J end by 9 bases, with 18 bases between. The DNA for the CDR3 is TGCGCCAGCAGAGTTCGCGCAGAGTCAGCTTCACCCCTCCACTTT. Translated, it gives CASRVRAESASPLHF.

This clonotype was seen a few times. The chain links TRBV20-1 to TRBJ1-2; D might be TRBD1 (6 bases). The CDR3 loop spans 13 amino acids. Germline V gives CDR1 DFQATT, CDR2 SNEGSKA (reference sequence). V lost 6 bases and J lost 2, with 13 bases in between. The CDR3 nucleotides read TGCAGTGCCACTCGGACAGAGAACTATGGCTACACCTTC. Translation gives CSATRTENYGYTF.

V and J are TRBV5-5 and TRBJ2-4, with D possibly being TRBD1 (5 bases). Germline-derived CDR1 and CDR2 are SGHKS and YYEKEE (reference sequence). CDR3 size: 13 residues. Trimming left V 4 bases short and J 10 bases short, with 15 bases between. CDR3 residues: CASSHDSLWIQYF. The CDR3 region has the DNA TGTGCCAGCAGCCATGACAGCCTGTGGATTCAGTACTTC. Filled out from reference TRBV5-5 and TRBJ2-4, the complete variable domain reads DAGVTQSPTHLIKTRGQQVTLRCSPISGHKSVSWYQQVLGQGPQFIFQYYEKEERGRGNFPDRFSARQFPNYSSELNVNALLLGDSALYLCASSHDSLWIQYFGAGTRLSVL.

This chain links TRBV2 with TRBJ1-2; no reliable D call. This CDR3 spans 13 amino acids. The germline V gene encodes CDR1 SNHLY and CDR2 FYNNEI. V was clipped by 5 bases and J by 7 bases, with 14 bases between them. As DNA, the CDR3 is TGTGCCAGCAGTTTATCCCCTCGCATTGGCTACACCTTC. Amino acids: CASSLSPRIGYTF.

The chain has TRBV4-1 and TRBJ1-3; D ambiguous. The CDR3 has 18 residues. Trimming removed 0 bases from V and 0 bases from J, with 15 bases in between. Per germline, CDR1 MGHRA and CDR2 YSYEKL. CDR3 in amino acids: CASSQDPPPSYSGNTIYF. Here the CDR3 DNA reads TGCGCCAGCAGCCAAGATCCCCCACCGTCCTACTCTGGAAACACCATATATTTT.

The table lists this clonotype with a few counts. Here the CDR3 DNA reads TGTGCCTCAAGACAGGGGAGGAATGGTGGTTCACCCCTCCACTTT. The encoded protein is CASRQGRNGGSPLHF. The rearrangement uses TRBV30 and TRBJ1-6, with 8 bases fitting TRBD1. CDR3 length equals 15 residues. The J segment lost 9 bases and the V segment lost 7 bases, leaving 14 bases of the junction unmatched. From germline, CDR1 is GTSNPN and CDR2 SVGIG (reference sequence).

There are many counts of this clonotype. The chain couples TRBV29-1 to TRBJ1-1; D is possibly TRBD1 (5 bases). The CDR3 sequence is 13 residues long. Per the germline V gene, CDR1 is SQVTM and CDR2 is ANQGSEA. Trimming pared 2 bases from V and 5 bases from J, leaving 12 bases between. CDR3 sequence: CSVEYWEGTEAFF. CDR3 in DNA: TGCAGCGTTGAATACTGGGAGGGGACTGAAGCTTTCTTT.

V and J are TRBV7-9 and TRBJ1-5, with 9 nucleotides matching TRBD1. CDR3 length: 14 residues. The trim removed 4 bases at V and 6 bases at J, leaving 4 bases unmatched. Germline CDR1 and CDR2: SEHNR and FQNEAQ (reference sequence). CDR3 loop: CASSSGQGFQPQHF. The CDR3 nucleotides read TGTGCCAGCAGCTCGGGACAGGGATTTCAGCCCCAGCATTTT.

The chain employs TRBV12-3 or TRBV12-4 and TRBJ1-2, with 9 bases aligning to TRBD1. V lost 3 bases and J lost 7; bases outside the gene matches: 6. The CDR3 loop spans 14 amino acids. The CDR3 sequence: CASSFSQGAGGYTF. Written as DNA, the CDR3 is TGTGCCAGCAGTTTTTCACAGGGGGCGGGTGGCTACACCTTC.

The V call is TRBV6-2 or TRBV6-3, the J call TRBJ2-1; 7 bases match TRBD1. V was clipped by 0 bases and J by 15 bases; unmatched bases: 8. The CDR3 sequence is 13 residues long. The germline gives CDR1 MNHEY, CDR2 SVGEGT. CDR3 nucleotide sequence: TGTGCCAGCAGTTACTCCGACAGGGATGATCGGTTCTTC. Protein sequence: CASSYSDRDDRFF.

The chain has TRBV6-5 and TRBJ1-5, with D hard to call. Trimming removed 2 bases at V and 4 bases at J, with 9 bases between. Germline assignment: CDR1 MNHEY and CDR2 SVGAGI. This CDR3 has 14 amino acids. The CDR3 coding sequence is TGTGCCAGCAGTTACCACCGGGAGAATCAGCCCCAGCATTTT. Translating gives CASSYHRENQPQHF.

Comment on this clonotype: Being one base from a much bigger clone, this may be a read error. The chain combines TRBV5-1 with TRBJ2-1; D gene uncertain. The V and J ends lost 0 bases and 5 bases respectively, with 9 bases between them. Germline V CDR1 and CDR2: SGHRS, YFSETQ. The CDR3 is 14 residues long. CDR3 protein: CASSLVLINNEQFF. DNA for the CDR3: TGCGCCAGCAGCTTGGTTCTAATCAACAATGAGCAGTTCTTC.

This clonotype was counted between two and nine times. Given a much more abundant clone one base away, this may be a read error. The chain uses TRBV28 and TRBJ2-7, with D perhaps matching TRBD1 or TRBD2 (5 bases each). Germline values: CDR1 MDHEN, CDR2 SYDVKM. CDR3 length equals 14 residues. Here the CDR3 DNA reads TGTACCAGCGGCCCCCGTGGGGGATCCTACGAGCAGTACTTC. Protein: CTSGPRGGSYEQYF.

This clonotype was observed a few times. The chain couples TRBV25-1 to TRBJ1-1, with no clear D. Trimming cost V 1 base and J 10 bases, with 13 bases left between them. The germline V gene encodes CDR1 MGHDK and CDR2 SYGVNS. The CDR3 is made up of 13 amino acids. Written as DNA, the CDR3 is TGTGCCAGCAGTGAATTTGGACCGCCCGGAGCTTTCTTT. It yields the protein CASSEFGPPGAFF.

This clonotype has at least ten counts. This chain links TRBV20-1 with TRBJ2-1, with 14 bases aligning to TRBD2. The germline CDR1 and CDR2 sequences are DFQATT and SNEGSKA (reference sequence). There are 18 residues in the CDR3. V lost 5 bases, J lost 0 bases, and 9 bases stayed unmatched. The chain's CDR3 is CSAATSGRAFRSYNEQFF. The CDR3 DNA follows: TGCAGTGCTGCGACTAGCGGGAGGGCTTTCCGCTCCTACAATGAGCAGTTCTTC.

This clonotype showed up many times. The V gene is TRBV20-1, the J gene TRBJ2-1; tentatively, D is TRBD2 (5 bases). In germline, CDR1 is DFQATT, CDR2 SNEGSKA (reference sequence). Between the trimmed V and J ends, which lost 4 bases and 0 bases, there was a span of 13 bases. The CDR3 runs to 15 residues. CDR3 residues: CSAIRLGSSYNEQFF. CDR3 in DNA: TGCAGTGCTATCCGACTGGGGAGCTCCTACAATGAGCAGTTCTTC.

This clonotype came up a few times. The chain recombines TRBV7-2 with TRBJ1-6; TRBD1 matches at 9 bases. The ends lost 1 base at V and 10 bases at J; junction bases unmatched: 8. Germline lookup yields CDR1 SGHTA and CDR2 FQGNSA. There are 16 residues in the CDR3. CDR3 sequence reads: CASSLETGTGNSPLHF. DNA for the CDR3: TGTGCCAGCAGCTTAGAAACCGGGACAGGGAACTCACCCCTCCACTTT.

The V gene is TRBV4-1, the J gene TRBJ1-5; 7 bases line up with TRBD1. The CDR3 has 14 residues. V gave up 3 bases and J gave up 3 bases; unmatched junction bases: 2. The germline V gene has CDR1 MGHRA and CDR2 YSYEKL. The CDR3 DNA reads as TGCGCCAGCAGCCACGGACAGGCCAATCAGCCCCAGCATTTT. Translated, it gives CASSHGQANQPQHF.

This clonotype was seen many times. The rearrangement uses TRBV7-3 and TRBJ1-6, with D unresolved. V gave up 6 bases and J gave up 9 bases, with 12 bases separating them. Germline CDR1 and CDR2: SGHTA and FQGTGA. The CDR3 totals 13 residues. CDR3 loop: CASSADPFSPLHF. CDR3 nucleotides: TGTGCCAGCAGTGCTGATCCCTTTTCACCCCTCCACTTT.

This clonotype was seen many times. In nucleotides, the CDR3 is TGTGCCAGCAGTGACCGGGACCGGCCCTACGAGCAGTACTTC. Protein: CASSDRDRPYEQYF. The rearrangement uses TRBV6-1 and TRBJ2-7; D assignment may be TRBD1 or TRBD2 (5 bases each). The CDR3 length is 14 residues. Germline V gene sequence: CDR1 MNHNS, CDR2 SASEGT. With 3 bases removed from V and 2 bases from J, the gap between germline ends came to 11 bases.

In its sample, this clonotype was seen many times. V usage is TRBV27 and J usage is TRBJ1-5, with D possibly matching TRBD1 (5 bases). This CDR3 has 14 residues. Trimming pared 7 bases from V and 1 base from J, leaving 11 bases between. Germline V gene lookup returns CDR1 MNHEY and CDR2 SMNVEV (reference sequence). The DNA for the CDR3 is TGTGCCAGCAAGGATACAGGAAGCAATCAGCCCCAGCATTTT. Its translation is CASKDTGSNQPQHF.

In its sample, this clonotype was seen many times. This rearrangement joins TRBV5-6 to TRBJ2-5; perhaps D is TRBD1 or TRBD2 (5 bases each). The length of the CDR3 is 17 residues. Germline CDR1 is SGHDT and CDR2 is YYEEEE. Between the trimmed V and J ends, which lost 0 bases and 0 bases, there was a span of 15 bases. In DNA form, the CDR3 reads TGTGCCAGCAGCTTGGGAGCGGACACAGAATACCAAGAGACCCAGTACTTC. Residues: CASSLGADTEYQETQYF.

CDR3 nucleotide sequence: TGTGCCAGCAGAACGAGACAGGGACCCGGGGGAGCAGATACGCAGTATTTT. Residues: CASRTRQGPGGADTQYF. The J gene is TRBJ2-3, the V gene TRBV27; D may be TRBD1 (7 bases). Germline values: CDR1 MNHEY, CDR2 SMNVEV (reference sequence). The CDR3 runs 17 residues. V lost 6 bases, J lost 4 bases, and 23 bases lay in between.

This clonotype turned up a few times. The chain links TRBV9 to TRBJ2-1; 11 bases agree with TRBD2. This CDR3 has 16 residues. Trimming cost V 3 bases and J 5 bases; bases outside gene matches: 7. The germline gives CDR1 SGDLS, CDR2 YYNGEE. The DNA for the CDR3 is TGTGCCAGCAGCGAATATAGCGGGAGGGCCGACAATGAGCAGTTCTTC. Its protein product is CASSEYSGRADNEQFF. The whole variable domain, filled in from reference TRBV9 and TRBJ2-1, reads DSGVTQTPKHLITATGQRVTLRCSPRSGDLSVYWYQQSLDQGLQFLIQYYNGEERAKGNILERFSAQQFPDLHSELNLSSLELGDSALYFCASSEYSGRADNEQFFGPGTRLTVL.

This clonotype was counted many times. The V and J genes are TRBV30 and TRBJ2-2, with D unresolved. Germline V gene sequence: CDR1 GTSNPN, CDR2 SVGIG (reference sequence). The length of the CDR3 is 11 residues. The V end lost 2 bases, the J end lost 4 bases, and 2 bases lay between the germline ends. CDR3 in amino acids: CAWSFTGELFF. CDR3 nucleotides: TGTGCCTGGAGTTTCACCGGGGAGCTGTTTTTT. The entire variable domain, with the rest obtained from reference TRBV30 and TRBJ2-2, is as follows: SQTIHQWPATLVQPVGSPLSLECTVEGTSNPNLYWYRQAAGRGLQLLFYSVGIGQISSEVPQNLSASRPQDRQFILSSKKLLLSDSGFYLCAWSFTGELFFGEGSRLTVL.

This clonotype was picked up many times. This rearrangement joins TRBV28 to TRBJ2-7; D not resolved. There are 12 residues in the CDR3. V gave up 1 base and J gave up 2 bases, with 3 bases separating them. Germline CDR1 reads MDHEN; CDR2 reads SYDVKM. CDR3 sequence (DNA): TGTGCCAGCAGTTTATTGGCCTACGAGCAGTACTTC. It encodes CASSLLAYEQYF.

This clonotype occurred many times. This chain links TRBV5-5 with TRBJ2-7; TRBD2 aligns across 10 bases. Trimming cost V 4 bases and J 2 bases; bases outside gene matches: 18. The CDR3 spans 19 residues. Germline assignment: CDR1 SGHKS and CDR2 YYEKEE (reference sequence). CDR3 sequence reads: CASSRGPGLAPMTPYEQYF. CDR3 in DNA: TGTGCCAGCAGCAGGGGCCCGGGACTAGCGCCGATGACGCCCTACGAGCAGTACTTC.